The rows below give T cell receptor beta chains drawn from one sample of a study of neurological immune-mediated disorders. In TCRdb, the 5' RACE reads were re-called with MiXCR into one record per CDR3 protein. This repertoire shows around 65,000 distinct CDR3 sequences, around 5.1% found once; its top ten account for 5.6%. The source material was PBMCs. The receptor set was obtained from a human donor with multiple sclerosis. The donor label of this sample is uncertain. Each CDR3 is given with its conserved first and last residue.

j_call: TRBJ2-1; v_call: TRBV6-5; cdr3_aa: CASSYIPASGTSGNEQFF
j_call: TRBJ2-7; v_call: TRBV7-2; cdr3_aa: CASSLGLLSYEQYF
j_call: TRBJ2-3; v_call: TRBV20-1; cdr3_aa: CSARTIAGGSTDTQYF
j_call: TRBJ2-3; v_call: TRBV25-1; cdr3_aa: CASSDLEGQGGIPDTQYF
j_call: TRBJ1-2; v_call: TRBV9; cdr3_aa: CASSPGGTENYGYTF
j_call: TRBJ1-2; v_call: TRBV12-3/TRBV12-4; cdr3_aa: CASTFSTGGFGYTF
j_call: TRBJ2-3; v_call: TRBV7-2; cdr3_aa: CASSLDRGGGTDTQYF
j_call: TRBJ1-2; v_call: TRBV6-1; cdr3_aa: CASSGQGARGYTF
j_call: TRBJ1-2; v_call: TRBV20-1; cdr3_aa: CSADQGRGGYTF
j_call: TRBJ2-2; v_call: TRBV2; cdr3_aa: CASSVWLPNTGELFF
j_call: TRBJ1-6; v_call: TRBV7-9; cdr3_aa: CASSLIWDSPLHF
j_call: TRBJ2-7; v_call: TRBV7-2; cdr3_aa: CASSLMGQGWNEQYF
j_call: TRBJ1-2; v_call: TRBV5-1; cdr3_aa: CASSLDRGVYGYTF
j_call: TRBJ2-3; v_call: TRBV3-1; cdr3_aa: CASSQDLAADTQYF
j_call: TRBJ2-2; v_call: TRBV5-1; cdr3_aa: CASHVATNTGELFF
j_call: TRBJ1-5; v_call: TRBV20-1; cdr3_aa: CSARLLPGTGGQPQHF
j_call: TRBJ2-3; v_call: TRBV5-1; cdr3_aa: CASSLGQGVSTDTQYF
j_call: TRBJ2-1; v_call: TRBV4-2; cdr3_aa: CASSHGDRFNEQFF